The source of this T cell receptor (beta chain) is a study of Graves' ophthalmopathy and Graves' hyperthyroidism. This CDR3 spans 15 amino acids. V lost 4 bases and J 8 bases, leaving 18 bases between the germline ends. The V gene's germline CDR1 is SNHLY and CDR2 FYNNEI. Study outcomes and limitations: A model of 13 signatures distinguished ophthalmopathy from stable hyperthyroidism at approximately 90% sensitivity and roughly 81% specificity.

CAS ≥3, NOSPECS ≥4, moderate-to-severe activity and duration under 3 months marked donors with ophthalmopathy. PBMCs had their origin in fresh peripheral blood (roughly 10 ml). At least ten counts were recorded for this clonotype. Its matching antigen is unknown. Amplification of TCR beta CDR3 regions used RNA transcripts. In the first round, RT-PCR was carried out with HTBI primers, and a multiplex PCR formed the second round. TCRdb itself ran the multiplex PCR reads through MiXCR, one entry per CDR3 protein. The sample holds over 150,000 distinct CDR3 sequences, over 35% seen once. The chain has TRBV2 and TRBJ1-3; D is perhaps TRBD1 (5 bases). The sample taken for sequencing was peripheral blood. The clonotype originates from a woman aged 35 to 49 with Graves' ophthalmopathy. The CDR3 reads CASSASPRGLDTIYF. The DNA of the CDR3 is TGTGCCAGCAGTGCCAGCCCGAGGGGATTAGACACCATATATTTT.